The 24 T cell receptor beta chains in this list originate from one sample, sequenced in a study of cytomegalovirus exposure and HLA in healthy donors. TCRdb's copy holds only in-frame clones and misses some; the assay was immunoSEQ multiplex PCR. The sample yields 75,000 to 100,000 clones, roughly 96% seen once. The sequenced material came from PBMCs. These receptors were taken from a man aged 18 to 29 in good health and CMV-seronegative.

The J gene is TRBJ2-3, the V gene TRBV5-4; the match to TRBD1 covers 9 bases. Germline lookup yields CDR1 SGHNT and CDR2 YYREEE (reference sequence). V was clipped by 4 bases and J by 6 bases; unmatched bases: 9. CDR3 length: 15 amino acids. In DNA, the CDR3 is TGTGCCAGCAGCCTCGGGGGGACAGGGATGGATACGCAGTATTTT. Translating gives CASSLGGTGMDTQYF.

This clone was observed once. The chain has TRBV9 and TRBJ2-7; D unresolved. This CDR3 comprises 14 residues. Germline V gene sequence: CDR1 SGDLS, CDR2 YYNGEE. V lost 4 bases, J lost 6 bases, and 17 bases lay in between. This CDR3 is CASSPSGLFGEQYF. DNA for the CDR3: TGTGCCAGCAGCCCCTCTGGTCTGTTCGGCGAGCAGTACTTC.

The chain recombines TRBV30 with TRBJ2-1, with TRBD2 identical over 7 bases. Germline loops: CDR1 GTSNPN, CDR2 SVGIG (reference sequence). The CDR3 consists of 14 residues. V lost 5 bases to trimming and J lost 1 base; unmatched junction nucleotides: 5. The CDR3 bases are TGTGCCTGGGTTCAGGGAGGGTCCTACAATGAGCAGTTCTTC. Protein product: CAWVQGGSYNEQFF.

The chain is built from TRBV10-2 and TRBJ1-4, with 8 bases lining up with TRBD1. The CDR3 runs to 16 residues. After removal of 1 base from V and 8 bases from J, the junction contained 9 bases not matched to a gene. Germline CDR1 is WSHSY and CDR2 is SAAADI. CDR3 DNA: TGCGCCAGCAGTGAGTGGCGACAGGGGCCCTCCGAAAAACTGTTTTTT. Encoded protein: CASSEWRQGPSEKLFF.

The V gene is TRBV28, the J gene TRBJ1-2; 7 nucleotides match TRBD1. Germline values: CDR1 MDHEN, CDR2 SYDVKM. The CDR3 length is 10 residues. The junction had 6 bases not matched to a gene; V was cut back by 10 bases and J by 10 bases. CDR3 DNA sequence: TGTGCCATCTTCAGGGGGGACTACACCTTC. It yields the protein CAIFRGDYTF.

This clone was picked up one time. Here the CDR3 DNA reads TGTGCCAGCAGCGTAGATTTGGGGGGACAGGGGACAGGGGGCTACACCTTC. This codes for CASSVDLGGQGTGGYTF. The chain couples TRBV9 to TRBJ1-2; TRBD1 matches at 10 bases. The CDR3 spans 17 residues. Germline values: CDR1 SGDLS, CDR2 YYNGEE. V dropped 0 bases and J dropped 8; count of bases not matched to a gene: 13.

The V gene is TRBV30, the J gene TRBJ2-2, with D possibly TRBD1 on 6 matching bases. This CDR3 is built from 15 residues. The V end was cut by 1 base, the J end by 6 bases, with 15 bases between. Per the germline V gene, CDR1 is GTSNPN and CDR2 is SVGIG (reference sequence). CDR3 sequence: CAWSGPETGPGELFF. Here the CDR3 DNA reads TGTGCCTGGAGTGGCCCTGAAACAGGGCCCGGGGAGCTGTTTTTT.

Only one count was recorded for this clone. This chain uses TRBV6-6 with TRBJ1-2; 9 positions agree with TRBD1. Germline CDR1 is MNHNY and CDR2 is SVGAGI (reference sequence). The CDR3 covers 13 residues. V lost 11 bases, J lost 7 bases, and 11 bases stayed unmatched. The CDR3 DNA reads as TGTGCCGCCGGGGACAGGGTCGACGGTGGCTACACCTTC. Translation: CAAGDRVDGGYTF.

This chain connects TRBV7-6 to TRBJ2-5; 8 nucleotides line up with TRBD1. The CDR3 runs to 15 residues. The V segment lost 5 bases and the J segment 5 bases; nucleotides outside the gene matches: 10. Looked up from germline, CDR1 is SGHVS and CDR2 is FNYEAQ. CDR3 sequence (DNA): TGTGCCAGCAGCAAACGGACAGGGAATGAGGAGACCCAGTACTTC. This gives the protein CASSKRTGNEETQYF.

CDR3 sequence: CASSLDPRRISYNEQFF. CDR3 nucleotide sequence: TGTGCCAGCAGCTTAGATCCCAGGAGGATCTCCTACAATGAGCAGTTCTTC. The rearrangement joins TRBV7-2 to TRBJ2-1; perhaps TRBD2 as D (5 bases). The V gene's germline CDR1 is SGHTA and CDR2 FQGNSA. V shed 1 base and J shed 0 bases, with 13 bases lying between them. The CDR3 spans 17 residues.

The gene calls are TRBV6-1 and TRBJ2-1; maybe TRBD2 (5 bases). The V end was cut by 7 bases, the J end by 9 bases, with 7 bases between. Per the germline V gene, CDR1 is MNHNS and CDR2 is SASEGT. The CDR3 totals 10 residues. Here the CDR3 reads CASIEGEQFF. The CDR3 nucleotides are TGTGCCAGCATCGAGGGTGAGCAGTTCTTC.

The CDR3 loop is CASSKGGGQSYEQYF. CDR3 nucleotides: TGTGCCAGCAGTAAGGGAGGGGGGCAGTCCTACGAGCAGTACTTC. The rearrangement uses TRBV25-1 and TRBJ2-7; D may be TRBD2 (7 bases). The ends were cut back, 5 bases at V and 1 base at J, with 15 bases in the middle. CDR3 length equals 15 residues. From germline, CDR1 is MGHDK and CDR2 SYGVNS.

V and J are TRBV11-3 and TRBJ2-7; 9 bases match TRBD2. The CDR3 extends over 16 amino acids. From germline, CDR1 is SGHNT and CDR2 YENEEA. J gave up 3 bases and V 6 bases, and 12 bases lay outside the gene matches. CDR3 region: CASSLTWTSDYYEQYF. The CDR3 DNA is TGTGCCAGCAGTCTCACCTGGACTAGCGATTACTACGAGCAGTACTTC.

This chain joins TRBV5-4 and TRBJ2-5; maybe TRBD1 (5 bases). Between the trimmed V and J ends, which lost 4 bases and 2 bases, there was a span of 15 bases. CDR3 length: 15 amino acids. CDR1 SGHNT and CDR2 YYREEE come from the germline V gene (reference sequence). The CDR3 sequence is CASSALGQRQETQYF. Here the CDR3 DNA reads TGTGCCAGCAGCGCCTTGGGGCAGCGACAAGAGACCCAGTACTTC.

The CDR3 nucleotides read TGTGCCAGCAGCCGCGTCGAAAGCGGGTGGGAGACCCAGTACTTC. This translates into CASSRVESGWETQYF. V is TRBV11-2 and J is TRBJ2-5; TRBD2 might be the D (6 bases). Between the trimmed V and J ends, which lost 5 bases and 5 bases, there was a span of 18 bases. CDR1 and CDR2 from the germline V gene are SGHAT and FQNNGV. The CDR3 has 15 amino acids.

The chain is built from TRBV6-1 and TRBJ2-3, with 11 nucleotides matching TRBD2. Germline trimming cut 2 bases from V and 5 bases from J; bases unmatched to any gene: 0. Germline assignment: CDR1 MNHNS and CDR2 SASEGT. The length of the CDR3 is 14 residues. This CDR3 reads CASSELAGGDTQYF. CDR3 sequence (DNA): TGTGCCAGCAGTGAACTAGCGGGAGGAGATACGCAGTATTTT.

The J gene is TRBJ1-1, the V gene TRBV4-1; 8 bases are shared with TRBD1. Per germline, CDR1 MGHRA and CDR2 YSYEKL. The CDR3 has 15 residues. With 0 bases clipped from V and 7 bases from J, the junction kept 7 bases outside the gene matches. This CDR3 reads CASSQDGQGRGEAFF. The CDR3 DNA sequence: TGCGCCAGCAGCCAAGACGGACAGGGCCGGGGTGAAGCTTTCTTT.

Concerning this clone: One junction end disagrees with the germline gene, perhaps due to a read error. The chain carries TRBV2 and TRBJ2-2; 7 bases align to TRBD1. Germline CDR1 SNHLY, CDR2 FYNNEI. This CDR3 region has 15 residues. The CDR3 DNA is TGTGCCAGCAGCGAAGACAGGGCGTCCTTCGGGGAGCTGTTTTTT. As protein: CASSEDRASFGELFF.

The CDR3 spells CASSLDDRVNGQNEQFF. DNA for the CDR3: TGTGCCAGCAGCTTAGATGACAGGGTAAATGGACAGAATGAGCAGTTCTTC. The V and J genes are TRBV11-3 and TRBJ2-1; the match to TRBD1 covers 7 bases. Germline lookup yields CDR1 SGHNT and CDR2 YENEEA. Trimming took 0 bases from V and 7 from J; bases not matched to a gene: 12. CDR3 length: 17 amino acids.

Only one count was recorded for this clone. The chain joins TRBV27 to TRBJ2-5, with 15 bases lining up with TRBD2. The V and J ends lost 6 bases and 5 bases, in that order; junction bases with no gene match: 7. In germline, CDR1 is MNHEY, CDR2 SMNVEV (reference sequence). The CDR3 is 16 amino acids. The CDR3 DNA is TGTGCCAGCAGGCCTGGACTAGCGGGAGGGCGGGAGACCCAGTACTTC. It codes for CASRPGLAGGRETQYF.

V usage is TRBV9 and J usage is TRBJ2-7, with D perhaps TRBD2 (6 bases). This CDR3 has 16 residues. Germline CDR1 reads SGDLS; CDR2 reads YYNGEE. The V end was cut by 2 bases, the J end by 4 bases, with 19 bases between. The CDR3 DNA is TGTGCCAGCAGCGTTGGTCTGGGACTCCACGCTTACGAGCAGTACTTC. Protein product: CASSVGLGLHAYEQYF.

This chain connects TRBV10-3 to TRBJ2-7; TRBD1 matches 9 bases. V shed 9 bases and J 3 bases; nucleotides not matched to a gene: 9. This CDR3 contains 14 residues. In germline, CDR1 is ENHRY, CDR2 SYGVKD. CDR3 region: CAIQRGGQGYEQYF. CDR3 nucleotide sequence: TGTGCCATACAGCGCGGGGGACAGGGCTACGAGCAGTACTTC.

The gene calls are TRBV6-4 and TRBJ1-5; possibly TRBD1 for D (5 bases). Germline V lookup: CDR1 MRHNA, CDR2 SNTAGT. The CDR3 has 15 amino acids. V lost 2 bases, J lost 7 bases, and 15 bases lay in between. The CDR3 sequence is CASSDVEGRDQPQHF. The CDR3 DNA reads as TGTGCCAGCAGTGACGTGGAGGGCCGGGACCAGCCCCAGCATTTT.

The chain uses TRBV6-1 and TRBJ2-3; 7 bases are shared with TRBD2. The CDR3 extends over 17 amino acids. Germline lookup yields CDR1 MNHNS and CDR2 SASEGT. V was pared by 2 bases and J by 0 bases, with 8 bases of the junction left unmatched. CDR3 region: CASSEWSSGTSTDTQYF. DNA of the CDR3: TGTGCCAGCAGTGAATGGTCTAGCGGAACTAGCACAGATACGCAGTATTTT.